The following is a T cell receptor (beta chain) sequence with its context. Its antigen is not known. The data stem from a study of T cell responses to AZD1222 COVID-19 vaccine. General study findings and limits: Every sample of the repertoires postdated the peak T cell response. White British donors predominated, females outnumbered males, and clonal diversity was possibly underestimated. The study identified only five or six AZD1222 recipients as seropositive at baseline.

Second-dose recipients at about 4 or about 12 weeks were treated as one pooled group. Data came from immunoSEQ multiplex PCR; TCRdb stores just in-frame clones and leaves some out. The table records approximately 96,000 clones, 70% to 90% of them present only once. The receptor's source is an adult who received the AZD1222 COVID-19 vaccine. The sample was peripheral blood, taken 28 days after the second AZD1222 dose.

CDR3 residues: CASSTIEGAGGYTF. CDR3 DNA sequence: TGTGCCAGCTCAACAATAGAGGGGGCCGGTGGCTACACCTTC. This rearrangement joins TRBV18 to TRBJ1-2, with TRBD1 identical over 7 bases. The CDR3 runs 14 residues. V lost 5 bases, J lost 7 bases, and 10 bases stayed unmatched. Germline CDR1 and CDR2: KGHSH and LQKENI.